This TCR beta chain originates from a study of cytomegalovirus exposure and HLA in healthy donors. The study's findings and limits: The authors excluded some V segments, including TRBV6-2 and TRBV6-3, as indistinguishable.

A remark on this clone: Its antigen is unidentified.

PCR employed 60 Vbeta and 13 Jbeta primers. Here immunoSEQ multiplex PCR was the method, and the copy in TCRdb shows in-frame clones only, minus some. The table lists hundreds of thousands of clones, about 90% of them singletons, with about 2% in the top ten. V gave up 1 base and J gave up 5 bases; unmatched junction bases: 7. Per germline, CDR1 MNHEY and CDR2 SVGAGI. The CDR3 extends over 15 amino acids. Although they were nominally healthy when sampled, donors likely had unrecorded immune exposures. The sequence was obtained from a woman under 30 in good health and CMV-seronegative. Material for sequencing was PBMCs. The V gene is TRBV6-5, the J gene TRBJ2-7; TRBD1 agrees at 8 bases. CDR3 sequence reads: CASSYYGTGSHEQYF. Here the CDR3 DNA reads TGTGCCAGCAGTTACTATGGGACAGGCTCACACGAGCAGTACTTC.